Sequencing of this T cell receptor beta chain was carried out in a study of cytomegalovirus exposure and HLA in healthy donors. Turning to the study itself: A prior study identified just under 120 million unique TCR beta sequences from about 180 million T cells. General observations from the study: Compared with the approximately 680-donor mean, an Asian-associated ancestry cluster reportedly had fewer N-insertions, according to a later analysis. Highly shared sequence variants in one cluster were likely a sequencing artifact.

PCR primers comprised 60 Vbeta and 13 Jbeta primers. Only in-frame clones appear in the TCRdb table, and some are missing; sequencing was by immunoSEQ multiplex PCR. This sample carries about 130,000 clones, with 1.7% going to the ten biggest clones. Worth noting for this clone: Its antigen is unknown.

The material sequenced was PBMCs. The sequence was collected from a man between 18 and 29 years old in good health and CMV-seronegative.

CDR3 amino acids: CASSERESSYNEQFF. The CDR3 bases are TGCGCCAGCAGTGAGCGGGAAAGCTCCTACAATGAGCAGTTCTTC. The chain has TRBV5-1 and TRBJ2-1; 7 bases fit TRBD2. The ends lost 5 bases at V and 0 bases at J; junction bases unmatched: 5. CDR3 size: 15 residues. In germline, CDR1 is SGHRS, CDR2 YFSETQ.